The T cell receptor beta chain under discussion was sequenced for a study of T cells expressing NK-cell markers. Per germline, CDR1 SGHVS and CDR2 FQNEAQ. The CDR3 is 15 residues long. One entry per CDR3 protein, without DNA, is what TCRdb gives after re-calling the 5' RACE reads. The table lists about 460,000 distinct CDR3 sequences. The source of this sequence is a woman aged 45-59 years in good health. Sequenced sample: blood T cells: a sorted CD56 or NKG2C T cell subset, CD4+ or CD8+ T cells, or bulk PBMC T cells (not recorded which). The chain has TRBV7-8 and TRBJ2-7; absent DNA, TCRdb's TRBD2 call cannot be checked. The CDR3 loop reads CASSSSREAAYEQYF.